These 14 T cell receptor beta chains share one sample of origin, sequenced in a study of CD8 T cells in ankylosing spondylitis. One entry per CDR3 protein, called by TCRdb with MiXCR from the 5' RACE reads. Seen here are about 310,000 distinct CDR3 sequences, around 20% observed once, and the top ten hold roughly 3.6%. The sample taken for sequencing was blood, either unsorted or a sorted T cell fraction (not recorded which). The receptors derive from a female donor with ankylosing spondylitis or in good health (not recorded which).

This clonotype was seen a few times. The gene calls are TRBV6-1 and TRBJ1-1; no definite D call. V was cut by 7 bases and J by 1 base, with 4 bases left in between. This CDR3 region has 11 residues. Germline CDR1 is MNHNS and CDR2 is SASEGT. The CDR3 is CASMKNTEAFF. CDR3 nucleotides: TGTGCCAGCATGAAGAACACTGAAGCTTTCTTT.

A few counts support this clonotype. This chain uses TRBV7-2 with TRBJ1-2; weak D call: TRBD1 (5 bases). With 2 bases removed from V and 8 bases from J, the gap between germline ends came to 12 bases. The CDR3 has 13 amino acids. Germline CDR1 SGHTA, CDR2 FQGNSA. The CDR3: CASSLKGTRGYTF. DNA for the CDR3: TGTGCCAGCAGCTTAAAGGGGACTAGGGGCTACACCTTC.

V gene TRBV12-3 or TRBV12-4 combines with J gene TRBJ2-5, with TRBD1 matching 7 bases. The CDR3 spans 15 residues. V was clipped by 5 bases and J by 5 bases; unmatched bases: 11. The CDR3, as DNA: TGTGCCAGCAGTCGACCCAAACAGGGGCTCGAGACCCAGTACTTC. Translated, it gives CASSRPKQGLETQYF.

The gene calls are TRBV30 and TRBJ2-1, with a weak D call TRBD2 (6 bases). Germline V gives CDR1 GTSNPN, CDR2 SVGIG (reference sequence). The CDR3 is 17 amino acids. With 2 bases removed from V and 0 bases from J, the gap between germline ends came to 17 bases. The CDR3 bases are TGTGCCTGGAGTCAAGAGGGAGGTCCGGGCTCCTACAATGAGCAGTTCTTC. Its translation is CAWSQEGGPGSYNEQFF. The full variable domain, its missing parts supplied by reference TRBV30 and TRBJ2-1, is SQTIHQWPATLVQPVGSPLSLECTVEGTSNPNLYWYRQAAGRGLQLLFYSVGIGQISSEVPQNLSASRPQDRQFILSSKKLLLSDSGFYLCAWSQEGGPGSYNEQFFGPGTRLTVL.

This clonotype has more than one count but fewer than ten. The chain joins TRBV3-1 to TRBJ2-4; perhaps TRBD2 as D (6 bases). CDR3 length equals 16 residues. CDR1 LGHDT and CDR2 YNNKEL come from the germline V gene (reference sequence). V gave up 5 bases and J gave up 0 bases, with 14 bases separating them. In nucleotides, the CDR3 is TGTGCCAGCAGCAATGGGGGGTGGAAAGCCAAAAACATTCAGTACTTC. Translated, it gives CASSNGGWKAKNIQYF.

This clonotype was observed a few times. The chain is built from TRBV6-1 and TRBJ2-1, with D unclear. Germline V gives CDR1 MNHNS, CDR2 SASEGT. With 3 bases removed from V and 0 bases from J, the gap between germline ends came to 15 bases. CDR3 size: 17 residues. The CDR3 bases are TGTGCCAGCAGTGACACTTTTAGGATAGCCTCCTACAATGAGCAGTTCTTC. Amino acids: CASSDTFRIASYNEQFF.

This clonotype was counted at least ten times. This rearrangement joins TRBV3-1 to TRBJ1-5; no firm D call. Deletions cut 2 bases from V and 2 bases from J, with 16 bases between. This CDR3 is built from 17 residues. CDR1 is LGHDT, CDR2 YNNKEL, per germline (reference sequence). The CDR3 sequence is CASSQSPVGRGNQPQHF. Here the CDR3 DNA reads TGTGCCAGCAGCCAAAGTCCGGTAGGTCGAGGCAATCAGCCCCAGCATTTT.

The J gene is TRBJ2-5, the V gene TRBV21-1; the D segment call TRBD2 is taken from the table without a DNA check. TRBV21-1 is a documented pseudogene. The CDR3 loop spans 16 amino acids. The CDR3 reads CASYPVCMASGETQYF. As DNA, the CDR3 is TGTGCCAGCTACCCAGTGTGTATGGCTAGCGGCGAGACCCAGTACTTC.

This clonotype has only a few counts. This rearrangement joins TRBV6-5 to TRBJ2-1; 7 nucleotides match TRBD1. The trim removed 2 bases at V and 13 bases at J, leaving 8 bases unmatched. The germline CDR1 and CDR2 sequences are MNHEY and SVGAGI. The CDR3 runs 13 residues. The CDR3 bases are TGTGCCAGCAGTTACGTCCTAACAGGGGTACAGTTCTTC. Encoded protein: CASSYVLTGVQFF.

In its sample, this clonotype was seen many times. The chain carries TRBV20-1 and TRBJ2-1; the D gene could be TRBD1 or TRBD2 (5 bases each). The V gene's germline CDR1 is DFQATT and CDR2 SNEGSKA (reference sequence). V lost 5 bases, J lost 0 bases, and 14 bases lay in between. The CDR3 consists of 15 residues. The CDR3 region has the DNA TGCAGTGCTGGGGACCACCCGAGCTCCTACAATGAGCAGTTCTTC. Translating it yields CSAGDHPSSYNEQFF.

V and J are TRBV3-1 and TRBJ1-5, with D unclear. The CDR3 covers 14 residues. Germline CDR1 and CDR2: LGHDT and YNNKEL (reference sequence). Trimming removed 4 bases from V and 6 bases from J, with 13 bases in between. The CDR3, as DNA: TGTGCCAGCAGCCGAGGAAGGGCGGGTCAGCCCCAGCATTTT. This sequence encodes CASSRGRAGQPQHF.

This clonotype appeared many times. The rearrangement uses TRBV29-1 and TRBJ2-2; TRBD2 might be the D (7 bases). This CDR3 spans 16 amino acids. The ends were cut back, 2 bases at V and 0 bases at J, with 13 bases in the middle. Germline V CDR1 and CDR2: SQVTM, ANQGSEA. In DNA form, the CDR3 reads TGCAGCGTTGAAAGGGGAGGGGGAACGAACACCGGGGAGCTGTTTTTT. Encoded protein: CSVERGGGTNTGELFF.

V and J are TRBV10-3 and TRBJ2-1, with TRBD2 matching 7 bases. The CDR3 covers 17 residues. Germline V gives CDR1 ENHRY, CDR2 SYGVKD. V lost 4 bases and J lost 1; bases outside the gene matches: 10. Written as DNA, the CDR3 is TGTGCCATCAGTGGGGGGGTAGCGGGCTTGTCCTACAATGAGCAGTTCTTC. Its translation is CAISGGVAGLSYNEQFF.

The V call is TRBV20-1, the J call TRBJ2-3; D not certain. V lost 7 bases and J 2 bases, leaving 10 bases between the germline ends. Germline CDR1 is DFQATT and CDR2 is SNEGSKA (reference sequence). The CDR3 totals 12 residues. The CDR3 sequence: CSGLDYTDTQYF. CDR3 coding DNA: TGCAGTGGGCTTGATTACACAGATACGCAGTATTTT.